Following are 26 T cell receptor beta chains from one sample sequenced in a study of technical replicates of blood from several donors. This table comes from immunoSEQ multiplex PCR, and its TCRdb copy is limited to in-frame clones, with some not included. The sample lists under 95,000 clones; 91% were seen once. Input material: T cells isolated from PBMCs. The receptors derive from a human donor in good health. Some clones in this sample may be carry-over from other donors' samples.

The V call is TRBV28, the J call TRBJ2-7; no definite D call. The CDR3 extends over 15 amino acids. The V end was cut by 3 bases, the J end by 0 bases, with 12 bases between. Germline CDR1 reads MDHEN; CDR2 reads SYDVKM. The CDR3 DNA reads as TGTGCCAGCAGTTTGGTCCCGAAGAGCTCCTACGAGCAGTACTTC. Translating it yields CASSLVPKSSYEQYF.

By proportion, this clone is medium-sized. V usage is TRBV2 and J usage is TRBJ1-1, with a possible D match to TRBD1 (5 bases). Germline V gene lookup returns CDR1 SNHLY and CDR2 FYNNEI. Trimming pared 3 bases from V and 1 base from J, leaving 18 bases between. The CDR3 contains 17 residues. CDR3 region: CASSEELLKGQNTEAFF. CDR3 in DNA: TGTGCCAGCAGTGAGGAACTTCTGAAGGGGCAGAACACTGAAGCTTTCTTT.

The chain carries TRBV7-2 and TRBJ2-5, with 8 bases that match TRBD2. CDR3 length: 16 residues. CDR1 is SGHTA, CDR2 FQGNSA, per germline. The V gene end was trimmed by 7 bases and the J gene end by 5 bases; junction bases not matched to a gene: 15. The CDR3 region is CASTRLGAGVTETQYF. In DNA form, the CDR3 reads TGTGCCAGCACTAGACTCGGAGCGGGAGTAACGGAGACCCAGTACTTC.

V is TRBV23-1 and J is TRBJ1-1, with 9 bases that match TRBD1. TRBV23-1 is reported as an ORF; its role is uncertain. Unmatched junction bases numbered 6, after V lost 5 bases and J lost 5 bases. This CDR3 comprises 14 residues. CDR3 in amino acids: CASSKGQGGTEAFF. The CDR3 nucleotides read TGCGCCAGCAGTAAGGGACAGGGAGGGACTGAAGCTTTCTTT.

This chain joins TRBV27 and TRBJ1-6; D ambiguous. Trimming took off 4 bases at V and 13 bases at J, with 20 bases between the two ends. The CDR3 sequence is 15 residues long. Germline V gene lookup returns CDR1 MNHEY and CDR2 SMNVEV (reference sequence). The CDR3 DNA sequence: TGTGCCAGCAGTTACGGGTTCCCTATAATTCACCCCCTCCACTTT. Protein sequence: CASSYGFPIIHPLHF.

The genes are TRBV5-4 and TRBJ2-1, with D unclear. CDR1 is SGHNT, CDR2 YYREEE, per germline (reference sequence). V was clipped by 2 bases and J by 8 bases, with 5 bases between them. The CDR3 is 11 residues long. CDR3 in amino acids: CASSFLYEQFF. CDR3 in DNA: TGTGCCAGCAGCTTCTTATATGAGCAGTTCTTC. The full variable domain, with the rest looked up from reference TRBV5-4 and TRBJ2-1, is ETGVTQSPTHLIKTRGQQVTLRCSSQSGHNTVSWYQQALGQGPQFIFQYYREEENGRGNFPPRFSGLQFPNYSSELNVNALELDDSALYLCASSFLYEQFFGPGTRLTVL.

The rearrangement joins TRBV5-1 to TRBJ2-6; 10 nucleotides agree with TRBD1. The germline gives CDR1 SGHRS, CDR2 YFSETQ. This CDR3 comprises 17 residues. Losses at the gene ends were 0 bases for V and 2 bases for J; bases not matched to a gene: 2. In DNA, the CDR3 is TGCGCCAGCAGCTTGGCCGGGACAGGGGCTGGGGCCAACGTCCTGACTTTC. This encodes CASSLAGTGAGANVLTF.

The V and J genes are TRBV5-1 and TRBJ2-1, with 8 bases identical to TRBD2. The CDR3 consists of 15 residues. Germline assignment: CDR1 SGHRS and CDR2 YFSETQ. After removal of 5 bases from V and 8 bases from J, the junction contained 12 bases not matched to a gene. CDR3 nucleotides: TGCGCCAGCAGATCCAGCGGGAGTCGATCTGATGAGCAGTTCTTC. The encoded protein is CASRSSGSRSDEQFF.

This chain links TRBV4-1 with TRBJ1-3, with D maybe TRBD1 (6 bases). This CDR3 is built from 14 residues. CDR1 is MGHRA and CDR2 is YSYEKL in the germline V gene. V was clipped by 5 bases and J by 0 bases, with 8 bases between them. The DNA of the CDR3 is TGCGCCAGCAGCACAGGGTACTCTGGAAACACCATATATTTT. It yields the protein CASSTGYSGNTIYF.

The genes are TRBV29-1 and TRBJ2-7; 10 bases map to TRBD1. The CDR3 is 12 amino acids. Per germline, CDR1 SQVTM and CDR2 ANQGSEA. The V gene end was trimmed by 5 bases and the J gene end by 3 bases; junction bases not matched to a gene: 1. CDR3 sequence: CSVRDRGYEQYF. CDR3 bases: TGCAGCGTTCGGGACAGGGGCTACGAGCAGTACTTC.

The chain carries TRBV2 and TRBJ2-2, with D perhaps matching TRBD1 (6 bases). V was clipped by 4 bases and J by 1 base, with 19 bases between them. Germline V gene data show CDR1 as SNHLY and CDR2 as FYNNEI. The CDR3 is made up of 18 amino acids. CDR3 amino acids: CASSGWGRGIGNTGELFF. In DNA, the CDR3 is TGTGCCAGCAGTGGGTGGGGCAGGGGTATCGGGAACACCGGGGAGCTGTTTTTT.

The chain carries TRBV30 and TRBJ2-5; D not resolved. The germline V gene has CDR1 GTSNPN and CDR2 SVGIG (reference sequence). V lost 5 bases, J lost 1 base, and 11 bases lay in between. The CDR3 length is 13 residues. The CDR3 DNA is TGTGCCTGGGGTTCCAGTTTCCAAGAGACCCAGTACTTC. It encodes CAWGSSFQETQYF.

This rearrangement joins TRBV30 to TRBJ1-1, with D tentatively TRBD1 (5 bases). CDR3 length: 13 residues. The germline CDR1 and CDR2 sequences are GTSNPN and SVGIG (reference sequence). With 3 bases removed from V and 1 base from J, the gap between germline ends came to 9 bases. This CDR3 reads CAWRKGQNTEAFF. DNA of the CDR3: TGTGCCTGGAGGAAGGGGCAGAACACTGAAGCTTTCTTT.

The sample holds one count of this clone. The chain's CDR3 is CASSLDGAEADTQYF. As DNA, the CDR3 is TGTGCCAGCAGCTTGGATGGAGCGGAGGCAGATACGCAGTATTTT. The chain is built from TRBV11-2 and TRBJ2-3, with D possibly TRBD2 on 5 matching bases. V lost 3 bases to trimming and J lost 4 bases, with 14 bases between them. The CDR3 has 15 residues. Germline V lookup: CDR1 SGHAT, CDR2 FQNNGV.

The chain carries TRBV14 and TRBJ2-7, with TRBD1 matching over 7 bases. V trimming: 1 base; J trimming: 2 bases; junction bases outside the gene matches: 20. Looked up from germline, CDR1 is SGHDN and CDR2 is FVKESK. The CDR3 is 20 amino acids. The DNA for the CDR3 is TGTGCCAGCAGCCAAGTAGACCAGCAACTCTCCGGGACAGCTACCTACGAGCAGTACTTC. Translating it yields CASSQVDQQLSGTATYEQYF.

The chain couples TRBV11-2 to TRBJ2-3; 9 bases fit TRBD1. This CDR3 is built from 15 residues. J was trimmed by 12 bases and V by 2 bases; bases with no gene match: 12. Germline V gene sequence: CDR1 SGHAT, CDR2 FQNNGV. The CDR3 here is CASSLMDRGTPLQYF. The CDR3 nucleotides are TGTGCCAGCAGCTTAATGGACAGGGGCACCCCTCTCCAGTATTTT.

Only one count was recorded for this clone. The chain carries TRBV14 and TRBJ2-2, with D uncertain. CDR3 length: 14 amino acids. Germline loops: CDR1 SGHDN, CDR2 FVKESK. Deletions cut 7 bases from V and 2 bases from J, with 11 bases between. CDR3 residues: CASNRQANTGELFF. CDR3 DNA sequence: TGTGCCAGCAACCGCCAGGCAAACACCGGGGAGCTGTTTTTT.

The chain uses TRBV9 and TRBJ1-1; D may be TRBD1 (6 bases). The germline V gene has CDR1 SGDLS and CDR2 YYNGEE. The ends were cut back, 4 bases at V and 1 base at J, with 11 bases in the middle. The CDR3 consists of 14 residues. DNA of the CDR3: TGTGCCAGCAGCCAACTGGGACAGAACACTGAAGCTTTCTTT. Its translation is CASSQLGQNTEAFF.

V gene TRBV11-2 combines with J gene TRBJ2-5; perhaps TRBD2 as D (5 bases). Trimming pared 3 bases from V and 1 base from J, leaving 9 bases between. Germline V CDR1 and CDR2: SGHAT, FQNNGV. The CDR3 is 14 residues long. CDR3 bases: TGTGCCAGCAGCTTTCAGCGGTCCCAAGAGACCCAGTACTTC. Residues: CASSFQRSQETQYF.

The V call is TRBV7-2, the J call TRBJ2-7, with D tentatively TRBD2 (5 bases). With 1 base removed from V and 4 bases from J, the gap between germline ends came to 11 bases. The germline CDR1 and CDR2 sequences are SGHTA and FQGNSA. This CDR3 contains 14 residues. The CDR3 region has the DNA TGTGCCAGCAGCTTAGAAGAGGGCGTTTACGAGCAGTACTTC. It specifies CASSLEEGVYEQYF. The full variable domain, completed using reference TRBV7-2 and TRBJ2-7, is GAGVSQSPSNKVTEKGKDVELRCDPISGHTALYWYRQSLGQGLEFLIYFQGNSAPDKSGLPSDRFSAERTGGSVSTLTIQRTQQEDSAVYLCASSLEEGVYEQYFGPGTRLTVT.

In its sample, this clone was seen a few times. The chain is built from TRBV30 and TRBJ2-4, with TRBD1 as a possible D gene (5 bases). CDR3 length: 11 amino acids. CDR1 is GTSNPN and CDR2 is SVGIG in the germline V gene (reference sequence). V shed 3 bases and J shed 6 bases, with 6 bases lying between them. The CDR3 DNA is TGTGCCTGGAGGACAGCAAACATTCAGTACTTC. Its protein is CAWRTANIQYF.

In this sample, this clone turned up once. This chain connects TRBV4-1 to TRBJ2-7; D uncertain. Germline V gene sequence: CDR1 MGHRA, CDR2 YSYEKL. Trimming shortened V by 1 base and J by 2 bases, and 12 bases separated the two germline ends. This CDR3 spans 15 amino acids. The CDR3 is CASSQVEASTYEQYF. In DNA, the CDR3 is TGCGCCAGCAGCCAAGTTGAGGCATCCACCTACGAGCAGTACTTC.

The chain uses TRBV5-1 and TRBJ1-2, with D possibly TRBD1 on 5 matching bases. V was trimmed by 0 bases and J by 7 bases, leaving 16 bases between them. Germline V gene sequence: CDR1 SGHRS, CDR2 YFSETQ. The CDR3 totals 15 residues. This CDR3 is CASSLGRGSTGGYTF. CDR3 nucleotide sequence: TGCGCCAGCAGCTTGGGGAGGGGTTCAACGGGTGGCTACACCTTC.

V gene TRBV28 combines with J gene TRBJ2-7; 9 positions match TRBD1. J was trimmed by 3 bases and V by 8 bases; bases with no gene match: 8. Germline-derived CDR1 and CDR2 are MDHEN and SYDVKM. CDR3 size: 14 residues. CDR3 region: CASCWTGDRYEQYF. CDR3 DNA sequence: TGTGCCAGCTGCTGGACAGGGGACCGCTACGAGCAGTACTTC.

The gene calls are TRBV18 and TRBJ2-7; 8 bases map to TRBD1. Per germline, CDR1 KGHSH and CDR2 LQKENI. The CDR3 has 13 residues. V was pared by 9 bases and J by 3 bases, with 7 bases of the junction left unmatched. The CDR3 protein is CASLVGQGYEQYF. In DNA form, the CDR3 reads TGTGCCAGTCTCGTAGGACAGGGCTACGAGCAGTACTTC.

This clone was found once. The J gene is TRBJ2-7, the V gene TRBV7-2; D might be TRBD2 (5 bases). Trimming stripped 1 base from V and 5 bases from J, with 9 bases between. Germline CDR1 reads SGHTA; CDR2 reads FQGNSA. The CDR3 spans 13 residues. CDR3 residues: CASSLGTFDEQYF. Written as DNA, the CDR3 is TGTGCCAGCAGCTTAGGGACTTTCGACGAGCAGTACTTC.